Each of the 9 T cell receptor beta chains below was sequenced from the same sample in a study of radiation and T cells in renal cell carcinoma. TCRdb keeps only in-frame clones here, not all; method: immunoSEQ multiplex PCR. The sample shows 150,000 to 200,000 clones, about 88% of them seen only once. Time point meaning: blood 4 weeks post-SBRT, at nephrectomy. Treatment of the sample: 15 Gy SBRT to primary tumor, nephrectomy 4 weeks later. This specimen consisted of blood, obtained from a patient whose treatment included radiotherapy and nephrectomy. These receptors originate from a woman between 50 and 59 years old with renal cell carcinoma.

The chain carries TRBV6-5 and TRBJ1-3; D ambiguous. The CDR3 covers 13 residues. V was trimmed by 2 bases and J by 4 bases, leaving 6 bases between them. The germline CDR1 and CDR2 sequences are MNHEY and SVGAGI. CDR3 loop: CASSYPDGNTIYF. In DNA form, the CDR3 reads TGTGCCAGCAGTTACCCCGACGGAAACACCATATATTTT.

J is TRBJ2-5 and V is TRBV29-1; 10 nucleotides line up with TRBD2. Germline CDR1 SQVTM, CDR2 ANQGSEA. This CDR3 spans 14 amino acids. J lost 3 bases, V lost 3 bases, and 4 bases had no gene match. CDR3: CSVDTSGVEETQYF. CDR3 DNA sequence: TGCAGCGTTGACACTAGCGGGGTAGAAGAGACCCAGTACTTC.

The J gene is TRBJ1-1, the V gene TRBV5-6; TRBD1 might be the D (6 bases). V was shortened by 5 bases and J by 1 base, with 12 bases between the two germline ends. The CDR3 sequence is 14 residues long. The germline V gene encodes CDR1 SGHDT and CDR2 YYEEEE. As DNA, the CDR3 is TGTGCCAGCAGGATGGGACAAAAGAACACTGAAGCTTTCTTT. Translating gives CASRMGQKNTEAFF.

V and J are TRBV19 and TRBJ2-2; a weak D match, TRBD2 (7 bases). Trimming removed 7 bases at V and 5 bases at J, with 17 bases between. The CDR3 runs 15 residues. Germline CDR1 is LNHDA and CDR2 is SQIVND (reference sequence). CDR3 loop: CASKNWGGETGELFF. As DNA, the CDR3 is TGTGCCAGTAAGAACTGGGGGGGCGAGACCGGGGAGCTGTTTTTT.

Details on this clone: The sample carries other DNA sequences with the same CDR3. CDR3 sequence (DNA): TGCGCCAGCAGCTCACAGGCCAACACTGAAGCTTTCTTT. Residues: CASSSQANTEAFF. The chain couples TRBV5-1 to TRBJ1-1; a weak D match, TRBD1 (5 bases). The CDR3 loop spans 13 amino acids. V gave up 3 bases and J gave up 2 bases, with 8 bases separating them. Per germline, CDR1 SGHRS and CDR2 YFSETQ.

V and J are TRBV28 and TRBJ1-1, with D hard to call. CDR1 and CDR2 from the germline V gene are MDHEN and SYDVKM. V lost 2 bases and J lost 2, with 9 bases in between. The CDR3 contains 14 residues. CDR3 residues: CASSLLSLNTEAFF. CDR3 sequence (DNA): TGTGCCAGCAGTTTACTAAGCCTAAACACTGAAGCTTTCTTT.

This chain uses TRBV9 with TRBJ1-4, with 7 bases matching TRBD1. Germline assignment: CDR1 SGDLS and CDR2 YYNGEE. V was pared by 4 bases and J by 0 bases, with 6 bases of the junction left unmatched. This CDR3 spans 16 amino acids. As DNA, the CDR3 is TGTGCCAGCAGCCCCGGGACAGCTGCAACTAATGAAAAACTGTTTTTT. As protein: CASSPGTAATNEKLFF. The full variable domain, with the rest looked up from reference TRBV9 and TRBJ1-4, is DSGVTQTPKHLITATGQRVTLRCSPRSGDLSVYWYQQSLDQGLQFLIQYYNGEERAKGNILERFSAQQFPDLHSELNLSSLELGDSALYFCASSPGTAATNEKLFFGSGTQLSVL.

The gene calls are TRBV7-9 and TRBJ1-6; TRBD1 matches at 9 bases. The CDR3 has 16 amino acids. Per the germline V gene, CDR1 is SEHNR and CDR2 is FQNEAQ (reference sequence). Trimming took 4 bases from V and 7 from J; bases not matched to a gene: 8. The CDR3 region is CASSSTQGARNSPLHF. The CDR3 DNA sequence: TGTGCCAGCAGCTCGACACAGGGGGCGCGAAATTCACCCCTCCACTTT. The complete variable domain, with remaining parts taken from reference TRBV7-9 and TRBJ1-6, reads DTGVSQNPRHKITKRGQNVTFRCDPISEHNRLYWYRQTLGQGPEFLTYFQNEAQLEKSRLLSDRFSAERPKGSFSTLEIQRTEQGDSAMYLCASSSTQGARNSPLHFGNGTRLTVT.

The chain couples TRBV9 to TRBJ2-3; tentative D call: TRBD2 (6 bases). Per the germline V gene, CDR1 is SGDLS and CDR2 is YYNGEE. The CDR3 is made up of 16 amino acids. V was pared by 0 bases and J by 1 base, with 12 bases between. The CDR3 reads CASSVGPSGGTDTQYF. CDR3 nucleotides: TGTGCCAGCAGCGTAGGTCCTTCGGGGGGCACAGATACGCAGTATTTT.